The clone carrying this T cell receptor (beta chain) was found a few times. Its specificity is unknown. Researchers took RNA transcripts and amplified the TCR beta CDR3 regions from them. The TCR CDR3 first-round RT-PCR relied on the HTBI primer set. TCRdb processed the multiplex PCR reads anew with MiXCR; each CDR3 protein has one entry. The table records roughly 380,000 distinct CDR3 sequences, about 15% of them present only once. The patients, who ranged from 18 to 65 in age, presented with newly diagnosed hyperthyroidism lasting under 2 months. Lactation, pregnancy, other autoimmune disease or uncontrolled infection excluded patients. PBMCs came from roughly 10 ml fresh peripheral blood. The sample originates from a study of T cells in Graves' hyperthyroidism and ophthalmopathy. General study results and limits: Most thyroid clonotypes with frequency above 0.001 were detected in blood.

The ends lost 7 bases at V and 3 bases at J; junction bases unmatched: 7. CDR1 and CDR2 from the germline V gene are LNHDA and SQIVND (reference sequence). The CDR3 totals 14 residues. This chain uses TRBV19 with TRBJ1-2, with 8 bases fitting TRBD1. The TCR was taken from a woman in her sixties or seventies with Graves' hyperthyroidism. Sample: blood. The CDR3 DNA follows: TGTGCCAGTACTCGTCCGGACAGGGACTATGGCTACACCTTC. It specifies CASTRPDRDYGYTF. The full variable domain, completed using reference TRBV19 and TRBJ1-2, is DGGITQSPKYLFRKEGQNVTLSCEQNLNHDAMYWYRQDPGQGLRLIYYSQIVNDFQKGDIAEGYSVSREKKESFPLTVTSAQKNPTAFYLCASTRPDRDYGYTFGSGTRLTVV.